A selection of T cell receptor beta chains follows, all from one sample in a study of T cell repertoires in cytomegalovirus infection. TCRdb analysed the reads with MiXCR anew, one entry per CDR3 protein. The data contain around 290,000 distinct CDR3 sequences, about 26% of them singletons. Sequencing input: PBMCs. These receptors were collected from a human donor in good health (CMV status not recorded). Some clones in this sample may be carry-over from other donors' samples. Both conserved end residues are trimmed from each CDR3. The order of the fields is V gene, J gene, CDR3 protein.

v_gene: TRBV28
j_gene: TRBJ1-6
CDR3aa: ASSLSGSQGWEPLH

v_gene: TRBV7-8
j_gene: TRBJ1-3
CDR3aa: ASSLENREYSGNTIY

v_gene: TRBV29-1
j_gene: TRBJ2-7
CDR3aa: SVGRDRSYEQY

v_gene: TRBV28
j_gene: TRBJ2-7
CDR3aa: ASSFSLTVTYEQY

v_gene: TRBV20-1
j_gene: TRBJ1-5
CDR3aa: SVTSVNQPQH

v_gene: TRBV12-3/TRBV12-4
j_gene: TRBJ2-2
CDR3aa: ASKGTGNTGELF

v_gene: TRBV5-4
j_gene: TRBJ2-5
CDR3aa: ASSLSDRVIETQY

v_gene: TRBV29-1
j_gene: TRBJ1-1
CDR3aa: SGDRQGQAF

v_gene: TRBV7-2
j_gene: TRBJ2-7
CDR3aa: ASSSGYYEQY

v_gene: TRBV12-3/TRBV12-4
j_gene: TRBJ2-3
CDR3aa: ASSLAFGSTDTQY

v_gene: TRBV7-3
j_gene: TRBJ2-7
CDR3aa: ASSPATALLSEQY

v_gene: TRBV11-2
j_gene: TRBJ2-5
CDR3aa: ASSLDGLAGGWRETQY

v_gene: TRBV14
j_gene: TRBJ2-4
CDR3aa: ASSQDRLEKY

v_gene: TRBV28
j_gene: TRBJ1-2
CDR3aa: ASGPPGQRLWGYT

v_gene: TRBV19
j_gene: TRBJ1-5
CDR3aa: ASSTRPDRVVQPQH

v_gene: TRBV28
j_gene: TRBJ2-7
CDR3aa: ASSSLGLAGLVEQY

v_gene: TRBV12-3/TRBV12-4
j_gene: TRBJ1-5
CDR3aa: ASAMGEDQPQH

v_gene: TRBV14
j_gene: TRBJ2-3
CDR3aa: ASSQDRVSDTQY

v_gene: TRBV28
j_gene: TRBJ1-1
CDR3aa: ASSFGNTEAF

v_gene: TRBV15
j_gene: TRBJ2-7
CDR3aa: ATSITGTSSYEQY

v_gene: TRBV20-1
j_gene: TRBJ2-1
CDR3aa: SARTAMNNEQF

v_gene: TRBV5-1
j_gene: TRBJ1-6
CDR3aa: ASSRGQPDSPLH

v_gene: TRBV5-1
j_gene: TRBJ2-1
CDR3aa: ASSLVFSGGDEQF

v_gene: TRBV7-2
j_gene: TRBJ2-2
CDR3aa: ASSSGTGYYTGELF

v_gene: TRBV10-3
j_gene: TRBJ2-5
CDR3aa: AISDPTGVETQY

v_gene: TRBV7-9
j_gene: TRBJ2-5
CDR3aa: ASSFFLAGEETQY

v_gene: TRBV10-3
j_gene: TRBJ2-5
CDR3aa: AISDPGLVVRTQY

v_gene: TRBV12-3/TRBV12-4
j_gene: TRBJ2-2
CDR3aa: ASSWWTGELF

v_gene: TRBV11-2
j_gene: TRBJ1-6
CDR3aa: ASSPGHRNSPLH

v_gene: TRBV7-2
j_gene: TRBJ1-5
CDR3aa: ASSLAGNPQPQH

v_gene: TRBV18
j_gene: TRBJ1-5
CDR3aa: ASSPRAGRFGQPQH

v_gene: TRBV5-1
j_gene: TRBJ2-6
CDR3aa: ASRTSWVSGANVLT

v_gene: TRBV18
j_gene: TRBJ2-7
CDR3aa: ASSPKEGQY

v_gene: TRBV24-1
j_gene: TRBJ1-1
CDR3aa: ATSDLLGSENTEAF

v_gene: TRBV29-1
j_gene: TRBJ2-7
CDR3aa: SVEVGTSSSYEQY

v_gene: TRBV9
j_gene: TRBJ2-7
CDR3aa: ASSVDEYRTDSYEQY

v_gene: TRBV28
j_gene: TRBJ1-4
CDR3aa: AGGQTNEKLF

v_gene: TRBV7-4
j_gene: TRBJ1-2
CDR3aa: ASSHIWENYGYT

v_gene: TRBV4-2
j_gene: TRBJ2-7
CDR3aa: ASSQDWTSVSYEQY

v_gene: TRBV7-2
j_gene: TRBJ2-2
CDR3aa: ASSPGGRGLNTGELF

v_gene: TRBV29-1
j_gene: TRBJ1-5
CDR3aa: SVTGVNQPQH